One sample yielded the 14 T cell receptor beta chains listed below, sequenced in a study of cytomegalovirus exposure and HLA in healthy donors. The primer mix had 60 Vbeta and 13 Jbeta primers. The method was immunoSEQ multiplex PCR; TCRdb's version includes in-frame clones alone and lacks a portion of them. The table lists some 200,000 clones. Sequences were obtained from PBMCs. The source of these receptors is a woman younger than 35 in good health and CMV-seropositive.

The CDR3 bases are TGTGCCAGCAGTGAAATAGGGGGCGATTCACCCCTCCACTTT. Translation gives CASSEIGGDSPLHF. The J gene is TRBJ1-6, the V gene TRBV6-1, with 7 bases aligning to TRBD1. With V trimmed by 2 bases and J by 8 bases, 3 bases remained unmatched. The length of the CDR3 is 14 residues. CDR1 and CDR2 from the germline V gene are MNHNS and SASEGT.

The chain is built from TRBV18 and TRBJ2-2; no definite D call. Germline loops: CDR1 KGHSH, CDR2 LQKENI. This CDR3 is built from 16 residues. V shed 5 bases and J shed 0 bases, with 13 bases lying between them. CDR3 loop: CASSIGSPSNTGELFF. CDR3 DNA sequence: TGTGCCAGCTCAATCGGGTCGCCCTCGAACACCGGGGAGCTGTTTTTT.

This chain links TRBV15 with TRBJ2-3; D may be TRBD2 (5 bases). V was trimmed by 0 bases and J by 5 bases, leaving 15 bases between them. The CDR3 is 16 residues long. Germline loops: CDR1 LNHNV, CDR2 YYDKDF (reference sequence). The CDR3 loop reads CATSREASRNRDTQYF. In nucleotides, the CDR3 is TGTGCCACCAGCAGAGAGGCTAGCCGAAATAGAGATACGCAGTATTTT.

This chain uses TRBV7-2 with TRBJ2-7; weak D call: TRBD1 (7 bases). Germline V CDR1 and CDR2: SGHTA, FQGNSA. The CDR3 runs to 17 residues. Between the trimmed V and J ends, which lost 1 base and 3 bases, there was a span of 19 bases. The CDR3 region has the DNA TGTGCCAGCAGCTTAGGGAGGGGGCGGCCGGCCGGCTACGAGCAGTACTTC. Amino acid sequence: CASSLGRGRPAGYEQYF.

The chain carries TRBV6-1 and TRBJ2-7; a weak D match, TRBD2 (6 bases). Per the germline V gene, CDR1 is MNHNS and CDR2 is SASEGT. The CDR3 length is 14 residues. V was cut by 2 bases and J by 2 bases, with 10 bases left in between. This CDR3 reads CASSESRLAYEQYF. CDR3 nucleotide sequence: TGTGCCAGCAGTGAAAGTCGACTAGCCTACGAGCAGTACTTC.

J is TRBJ1-1 and V is TRBV2; D gene uncertain. V lost 8 bases, J lost 1 base, and 11 bases lay in between. The CDR3 covers 13 residues. Germline CDR1 and CDR2: SNHLY and FYNNEI. The CDR3 sequence is CASGLAPNTEAFF. As DNA, the CDR3 is TGTGCCAGCGGCTTGGCACCGAACACTGAAGCTTTCTTT.

V is TRBV5-6 and J is TRBJ2-7, with D possibly matching TRBD1 (6 bases). Trimming left V 6 bases short and J 4 bases short, with 17 bases between. Germline values: CDR1 SGHDT, CDR2 YYEEEE. The CDR3 contains 14 residues. The CDR3 spells CASTSDRLDYEQYF. The CDR3 nucleotides are TGTGCCAGCACCTCGGACAGACTCGATTACGAGCAGTACTTC. Variable domain in full (rest from reference TRBV5-6 and TRBJ2-7): DAGVTQSPTHLIKTRGQQVTLRCSPKSGHDTVSWYQQALGQGPQFIFQYYEEEERQRGNFPDRFSGHQFPNYSSELNVNALLLGDSALYLCASTSDRLDYEQYFGPGTRLTVT.

The J gene is TRBJ2-7, the V gene TRBV6-1, with TRBD2 matching 9 bases. This CDR3 region has 15 residues. Germline loops: CDR1 MNHNS, CDR2 SASEGT. Trimming took 3 bases from V and 2 from J; bases not matched to a gene: 5. The CDR3 region has the DNA TGTGCCAGCAGTGATCGTAGCGGGAGCACCTACGAGCAGTACTTC. It is translated as CASSDRSGSTYEQYF.

The V and J genes are TRBV18 and TRBJ1-5; D is unresolved. Germline V gene lookup returns CDR1 KGHSH and CDR2 LQKENI. The V and J ends lost 2 bases and 3 bases respectively, with 8 bases between them. The CDR3 covers 14 residues. CDR3 in amino acids: CASSPGGYNQPQHF. CDR3 nucleotide sequence: TGTGCCAGCTCACCAGGCGGGTACAATCAGCCCCAGCATTTT.

This chain connects TRBV4-2 to TRBJ2-1, with 12 bases identical to TRBD2. The V gene end was trimmed by 0 bases and the J gene end by 6 bases; junction bases not matched to a gene: 3. The CDR3 extends over 16 amino acids. Germline V gene data show CDR1 as LGHNA and CDR2 as YNFKEQ. The CDR3 protein is CASSQETSGSINEQFF. CDR3 DNA: TGTGCCAGCAGCCAAGAGACTAGCGGGAGTATCAATGAGCAGTTCTTC.

The rearrangement joins TRBV5-8 to TRBJ1-6, with D possibly matching TRBD1 (6 bases). The CDR3 is made up of 14 amino acids. In germline, CDR1 is SGHTS, CDR2 YDEGEE. The V end was cut by 4 bases, the J end by 6 bases, with 11 bases between. The CDR3 sequence: CASSGGGLNSPLHF. CDR3 DNA sequence: TGTGCCAGCAGCGGGGGGGGCCTTAATTCACCCCTCCACTTT.

J is TRBJ1-1 and V is TRBV6-1; 10 positions agree with TRBD1. Germline CDR1 and CDR2: MNHNS and SASEGT. The CDR3 runs 18 residues. V lost 4 bases to trimming and J lost 2 bases; unmatched junction nucleotides: 13. The DNA of the CDR3 is TGTGCCAGCAGTGCGCACCCGGGACAGGGGCAATTCAACACTGAAGCTTTCTTT. Translation: CASSAHPGQGQFNTEAFF.

The chain joins TRBV4-1 to TRBJ2-5; D unresolved. The V end lost 0 bases, the J end lost 4 bases, and 9 bases lay between the germline ends. Germline V gene data show CDR1 as MGHRA and CDR2 as YSYEKL. This CDR3 comprises 14 residues. CDR3 residues: CASSQESRAETQYF. CDR3 bases: TGCGCCAGCAGCCAAGAGAGTAGAGCAGAGACCCAGTACTTC.

This chain joins TRBV19 and TRBJ2-7; D may be TRBD1 (5 bases). The CDR3 extends over 15 amino acids. Germline CDR1 reads LNHDA; CDR2 reads SQIVND (reference sequence). The germline V and J ends were trimmed by 2 bases and 5 bases, with 16 bases remaining between them. The CDR3: CASSISTQGHHEQYF. The CDR3 region has the DNA TGTGCCAGTAGTATAAGCACCCAGGGCCACCACGAGCAGTACTTC.